One sample yielded the 16 T cell receptor beta chains listed below, sequenced in a study of Ad26.COV2.S vaccination and SARS-CoV-2 variants. Using immunoSEQ multiplex PCR, the repertoire was profiled, and TCRdb retains in-frame clones only, with some absent. The sample consists of around 320,000 clones, roughly 80% of them appearing once. The treatment: over 15 received Ad26.COV2.S at low or high dose, single or two shots; about 5 received placebo; per-sample allocation not given. Samples were taken on day 63 after the first vaccine or placebo injection. The source was peripheral blood, collected in a trial of Ad26.COV2.S vaccine versus placebo. Receptors were obtained from a person between 18 and 59 years old who received the Ad26.COV2.S COVID-19 vaccine or a placebo.

V is TRBV3-1 (or the pseudogene TRBV3-2) and J is TRBJ2-4; D ambiguous. Trimming shortened V by 3 bases and J by 7 bases, and 10 bases separated the two germline ends. Germline-derived CDR1 and CDR2 are LGHDT and YNNKEL (reference sequence). This CDR3 is 13 amino acids long. CDR3 residues: CASSHSVGNIQYF. In DNA form, the CDR3 reads TGTGCCAGCAGCCACTCGGTCGGGAACATTCAGTACTTC.

This chain joins TRBV6-2 or TRBV6-3 and TRBJ2-7; 11 positions match TRBD2. The CDR3 totals 17 residues. Trimming removed 6 bases from V and 4 bases from J; junction bases left unmatched: 14. The germline V gene encodes CDR1 MNHEY and CDR2 SVGEGT. CDR3 DNA sequence: TGTGCCAGCAGCCGAGCGTTCCTTAGCGGGGGGGCGTACGAGCAGTACTTC. It translates to CASSRAFLSGGAYEQYF.

The V call is TRBV2, the J call TRBJ2-2; 9 bases are shared with TRBD1. Looked up from germline, CDR1 is SNHLY and CDR2 is FYNNEI. J lost 2 bases, V lost 2 bases, and 3 bases had no gene match. CDR3 length equals 16 residues. This CDR3 reads CASSELGQGNTGELFF. The CDR3 DNA follows: TGTGCCAGCAGTGAACTGGGACAGGGAAACACCGGGGAGCTGTTTTTT.

CDR3 sequence: CASSPPRDATNEKLFF. As DNA, the CDR3 is TGTGCCAGCAGTCCTCCCAGGGATGCAACTAATGAAAAACTGTTTTTT. The chain employs TRBV28 and TRBJ1-4; TRBD1 is a possible D gene (5 bases). V dropped 5 bases and J dropped 0 bases, with 13 bases sitting between them. The CDR3 is 16 residues long. Germline V gene data show CDR1 as MDHEN and CDR2 as SYDVKM.

The chain recombines TRBV14 with TRBJ1-1; tentatively, D is TRBD1 (6 bases). Trimming shortened V by 3 bases and J by 6 bases, and 11 bases separated the two germline ends. The CDR3 length is 13 residues. Germline assignment: CDR1 SGHDN and CDR2 FVKESK. The CDR3 loop reads CASSQGRGAEAFF. In DNA form, the CDR3 reads TGTGCCAGCAGCCAGGGCAGGGGCGCTGAAGCTTTCTTT.

V and J are TRBV18 and TRBJ1-2; 7 bases line up with TRBD1. The germline CDR1 and CDR2 sequences are KGHSH and LQKENI. V lost 2 bases, J lost 3 bases, and 6 bases stayed unmatched. The CDR3 consists of 15 residues. CDR3: CASSPTGARDYGYTF. CDR3 in DNA: TGTGCCAGCTCACCAACAGGGGCCAGGGACTATGGCTACACCTTC.

V is TRBV19 and J is TRBJ2-2, with TRBD1 matching over 7 bases. The CDR3 contains 21 residues. Germline V gene data show CDR1 as LNHDA and CDR2 as SQIVND (reference sequence). The V segment lost 3 bases and the J segment 4 bases; nucleotides outside the gene matches: 23. The DNA of the CDR3 is TGTGCCAGTAGTATCCACCTCCAATCCTACTCCGACAGGGAGAGCACCGGGGAGCTGTTTTTT. This gives the protein CASSIHLQSYSDRESTGELFF.

This clone is a singleton in its sample. This sequence joins TRBV5-1 and TRBJ1-3, with 8 nucleotides matching TRBD1. Germline loops: CDR1 SGHRS, CDR2 YFSETQ. With V trimmed by 4 bases and J by 0 bases, 12 bases remained unmatched. The CDR3 loop spans 18 amino acids. The CDR3 here is CASSRVPLDRVSGNTIYF. The CDR3 nucleotides read TGCGCCAGCAGCCGAGTTCCACTGGACAGGGTCTCTGGAAACACCATATATTTT.

The chain couples TRBV4-2 to TRBJ1-4, with D unresolved. Germline CDR1 LGHNA, CDR2 YNFKEQ. The ends were cut back, 1 base at V and 0 bases at J, with 6 bases in the middle. The CDR3 is made up of 15 amino acids. The CDR3 nucleotides read TGTGCCAGCAGCCAAGTAACACCAACTAATGAAAAACTGTTTTTT. This encodes CASSQVTPTNEKLFF.

This chain joins TRBV6-2 or TRBV6-3 and TRBJ2-3, with 11 bases identical to TRBD2. Trimming took 0 bases from V and 9 from J; bases not matched to a gene: 17. In germline, CDR1 is MNHEY, CDR2 SVGEGT. The CDR3 spans 19 residues. CDR3 in amino acids: CASSYSRIITSGGTSTQYF. The CDR3 region has the DNA TGTGCCAGCAGTTACTCTAGGATAATAACTAGCGGGGGAACATCGACGCAGTATTTT.

The J gene is TRBJ1-6, the V gene TRBV4-1; 8 bases line up with TRBD1. The germline gives CDR1 MGHRA, CDR2 YSYEKL. J lost 0 bases, V lost 3 bases, and 4 bases had no gene match. The CDR3 is 17 amino acids. Here the CDR3 DNA reads TGCGCCAGCAGCCAGACCGACAGGGGCTCCTATAATTCACCCCTCCACTTT. Translation: CASSQTDRGSYNSPLHF.

This chain joins TRBV18 and TRBJ2-5; D gene ambiguous. Trimming removed 3 bases from V and 5 bases from J, with 7 bases in between. The CDR3 is 12 residues long. CDR1 and CDR2 from the germline V gene are KGHSH and LQKENI. DNA of the CDR3: TGTGCCAGCTCACCCTTGGGGGAGACCCAGTACTTC. Its protein is CASSPLGETQYF.

A single count supports this clone. The J gene is TRBJ1-2, the V gene TRBV29-1; TRBD1 matches at 7 bases. The V segment lost 6 bases and the J segment 9 bases; nucleotides outside the gene matches: 10. Germline values: CDR1 SQVTM, CDR2 ANQGSEA. The CDR3 runs 12 residues. The CDR3 loop reads CSVRDRGWSYTF. Written as DNA, the CDR3 is TGCAGCGTGAGGGACAGAGGTTGGAGCTACACCTTC.

The chain has TRBV5-8 and TRBJ1-1; D call uncertain. The germline CDR1 and CDR2 sequences are SGHTS and YDEGEE. The CDR3 consists of 16 residues. V was trimmed by 3 bases and J by 1 base, leaving 16 bases between them. This chain's CDR3 is CASSSELDRPNTEAFF. The CDR3 region has the DNA TGTGCCAGCAGCTCCGAACTGGACCGCCCGAACACTGAAGCTTTCTTT.

This clone is a singleton in its sample. The V gene is TRBV10-3, the J gene TRBJ2-1; no reliable D call. The V gene lost 3 bases and the J gene lost 0 bases, with 9 bases spanning the gap. The germline V gene encodes CDR1 ENHRY and CDR2 SYGVKD. The CDR3 extends over 15 amino acids. The CDR3 region has the DNA TGTGCCATCAGTGAAGGCCACCTCTCCTACAATGAGCAGTTCTTC. Translation: CAISEGHLSYNEQFF.

This sequence joins TRBV6-6 and TRBJ2-7; TRBD2 might be the D (6 bases). V was pared by 1 base and J by 0 bases, with 7 bases between. Looked up from germline, CDR1 is MNHNY and CDR2 is SVGAGI (reference sequence). The CDR3 is made up of 14 amino acids. The CDR3 nucleotides are TGTGCCAGCAGTTACTTCGGGAGCTCCTACGAGCAGTACTTC. Its translation is CASSYFGSSYEQYF.